This TCR beta chain is from a study of T cells in Graves' hyperthyroidism and ophthalmopathy. The CDR3 is 13 amino acids. CDR1 is KGHDR, CDR2 SFDVKD, per germline. TCR beta CDR3 regions were amplified from RNA. The TCR CDR3 was amplified in a first-round RT-PCR using the HTBI primer set. MiXCR, run by TCRdb on the multiplex PCR reads, gives a single entry per CDR3 protein. The sample comprises 550,000 to 800,000 distinct CDR3 sequences, about 17% of which are singletons, and roughly 8% rests with the top ten. This clonotype was counted only a few times. The junction does not match germline at one end; this may be a read error.

The sample taken for sequencing was blood. V usage is TRBV24-1 and J usage is TRBJ2-7, with D possibly matching TRBD2 (5 bases). This sequence was found in a man aged 18 to 29 with Graves' hyperthyroidism. In DNA, the CDR3 is TGTGCCACCAATGATGGGAGCTCCTACGAGCAGTACTTC. Amino acids: CATNDGSSYEQYF.